This T cell receptor (beta chain) was captured by sequencing in a study of tumor and adjacent non-tumor tissue in lung cancer. The overall study: Samples averaged around 4 million productive TCRbeta reads each. Study results and limitations: Patients with more diverse tumor TCRs had worse survival.

The library came from three nested PCR rounds adapted from ARM-PCR protocols. TCRdb re-called the multiplex PCR reads with MiXCR, one entry per CDR3 protein. The sample includes over 35,000 distinct CDR3 sequences, approximately 61% of them seen just once. No cell sorting was done before RNA was extracted from the tissue. This non-tumor lung sample came from over 3 cm beyond the tumor edge. As for this clonotype: Antigen: not known. The junction does not match germline at one end; this may be a read error.

Sequencing used distant non-tumor lung tissue. The sequence was collected from a man aged 50-60 years with non-small cell lung cancer.

DNA for the CDR3: TGTGCCAGCAGCTTGGACAGAGATAATGGAAAACTGTTTTTT. It translates to CASSLDRDNGKLFF. This rearrangement joins TRBV7-9 to TRBJ1-4, with D possibly being TRBD1 (6 bases). CDR3 length: 14 residues. Germline CDR1 SEHNR, CDR2 FQNEAQ (reference sequence).